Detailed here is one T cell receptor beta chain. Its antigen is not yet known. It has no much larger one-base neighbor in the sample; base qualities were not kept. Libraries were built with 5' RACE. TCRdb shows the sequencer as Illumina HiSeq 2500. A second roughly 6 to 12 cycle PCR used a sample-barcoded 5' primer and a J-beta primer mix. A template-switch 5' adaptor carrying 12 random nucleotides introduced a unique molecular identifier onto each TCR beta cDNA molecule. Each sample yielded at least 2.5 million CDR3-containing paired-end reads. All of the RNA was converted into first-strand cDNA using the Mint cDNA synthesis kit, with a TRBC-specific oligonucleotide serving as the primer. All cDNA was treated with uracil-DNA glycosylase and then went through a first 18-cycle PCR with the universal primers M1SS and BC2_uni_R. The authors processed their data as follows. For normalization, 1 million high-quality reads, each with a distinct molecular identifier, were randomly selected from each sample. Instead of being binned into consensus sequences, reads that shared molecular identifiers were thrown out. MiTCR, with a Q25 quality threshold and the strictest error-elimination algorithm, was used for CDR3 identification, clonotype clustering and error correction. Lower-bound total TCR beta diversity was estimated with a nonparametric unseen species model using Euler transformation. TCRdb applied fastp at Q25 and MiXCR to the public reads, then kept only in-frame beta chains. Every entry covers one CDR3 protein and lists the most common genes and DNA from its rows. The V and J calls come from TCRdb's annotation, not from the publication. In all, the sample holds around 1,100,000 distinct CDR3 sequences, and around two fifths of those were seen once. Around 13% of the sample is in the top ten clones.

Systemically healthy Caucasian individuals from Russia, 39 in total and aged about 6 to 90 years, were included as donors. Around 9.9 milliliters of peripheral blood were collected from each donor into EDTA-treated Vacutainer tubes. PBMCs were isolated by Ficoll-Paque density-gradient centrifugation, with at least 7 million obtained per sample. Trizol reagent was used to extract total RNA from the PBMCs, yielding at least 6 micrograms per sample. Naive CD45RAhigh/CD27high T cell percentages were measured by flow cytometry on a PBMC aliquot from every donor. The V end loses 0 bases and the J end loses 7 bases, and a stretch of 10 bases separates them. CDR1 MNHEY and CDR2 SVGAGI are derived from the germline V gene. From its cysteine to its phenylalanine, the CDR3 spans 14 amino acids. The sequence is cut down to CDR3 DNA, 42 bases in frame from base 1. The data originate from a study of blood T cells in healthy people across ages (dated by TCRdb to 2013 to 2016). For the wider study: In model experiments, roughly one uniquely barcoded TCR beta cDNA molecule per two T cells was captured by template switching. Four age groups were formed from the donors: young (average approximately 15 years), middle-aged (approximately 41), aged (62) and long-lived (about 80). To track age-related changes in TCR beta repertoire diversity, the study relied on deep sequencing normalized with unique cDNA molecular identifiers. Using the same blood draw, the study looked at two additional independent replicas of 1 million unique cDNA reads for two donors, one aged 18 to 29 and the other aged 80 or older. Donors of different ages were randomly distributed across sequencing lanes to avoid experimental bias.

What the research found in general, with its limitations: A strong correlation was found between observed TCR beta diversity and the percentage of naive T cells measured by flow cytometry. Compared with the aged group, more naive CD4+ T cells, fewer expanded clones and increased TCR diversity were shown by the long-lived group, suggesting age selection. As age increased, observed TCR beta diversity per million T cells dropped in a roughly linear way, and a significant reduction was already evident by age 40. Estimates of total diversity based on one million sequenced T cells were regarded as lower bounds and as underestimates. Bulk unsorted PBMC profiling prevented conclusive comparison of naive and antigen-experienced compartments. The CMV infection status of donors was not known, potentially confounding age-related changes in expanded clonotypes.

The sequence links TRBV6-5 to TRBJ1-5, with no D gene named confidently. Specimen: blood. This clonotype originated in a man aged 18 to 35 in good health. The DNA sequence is TGTGCCAGCAGTTACTCGGCCACGGGGCAGCCCCAGCATTTT. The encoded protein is CASSYSATGQPQHF.